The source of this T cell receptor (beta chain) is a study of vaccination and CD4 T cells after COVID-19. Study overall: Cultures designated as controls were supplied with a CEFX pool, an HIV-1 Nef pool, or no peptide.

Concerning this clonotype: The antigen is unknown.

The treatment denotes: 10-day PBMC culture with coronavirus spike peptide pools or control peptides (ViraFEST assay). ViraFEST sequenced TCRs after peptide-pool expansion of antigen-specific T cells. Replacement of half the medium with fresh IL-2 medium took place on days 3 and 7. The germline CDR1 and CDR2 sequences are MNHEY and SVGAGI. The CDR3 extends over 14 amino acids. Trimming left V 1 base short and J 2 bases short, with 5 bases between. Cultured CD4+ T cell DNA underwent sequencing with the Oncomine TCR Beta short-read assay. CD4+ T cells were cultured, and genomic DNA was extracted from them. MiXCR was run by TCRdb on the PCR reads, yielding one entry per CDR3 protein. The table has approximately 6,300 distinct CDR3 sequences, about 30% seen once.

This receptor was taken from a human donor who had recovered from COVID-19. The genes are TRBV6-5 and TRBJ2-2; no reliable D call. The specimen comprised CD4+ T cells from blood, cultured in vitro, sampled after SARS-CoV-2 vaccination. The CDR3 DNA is TGTGCCAGCAGTTACTTCTCAAACACCGGGGAGCTGTTTTTT. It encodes CASSYFSNTGELFF.